Listed below are T cell receptor beta chains from one sample, sequenced in a study of cytomegalovirus exposure and HLA in healthy donors. Using immunoSEQ multiplex PCR, the repertoire was profiled, and TCRdb retains in-frame clones only, with some absent. Of about 330,000 clones in the sample, 86% are singletons; the top ten hold around 0.84%. The source material was PBMCs. Source of these receptors: a woman aged 18-30 years in good health and CMV-seronegative. Each CDR3 is given with its conserved first and last residue. Each record gives: J gene, D gene, V gene, clone size, CDR3 DNA, CDR3 protein. The D gene is left open where the match is weak. The size entry is marked missing in some rows and otherwise reads once, few, many or a size class.

>TRBJ2-3|NA|TRBV7-3|NA
TGTGCCAGCAGCTTAGGGGCGGATGGCACAGATACGCAGTATTTT
CASSLGADGTDTQYF
>TRBJ2-7|TRBD1|TRBV18|NA
TGTGCCAGCTCACCACGGGCGGGGACAGGGGTCATCGAGCAGTACTTC
CASSPRAGTGVIEQYF
>TRBJ2-3|NA|TRBV6-5|NA
TGTGCCAGCAGTCCCGCGAAGGACGGGATAGATACGCAGTATTTT
CASSPAKDGIDTQYF
>TRBJ2-3|NA|TRBV7-2|NA
TGTGCCAGCAGCCCCAACGGGGGAAACACAGATACGCAGTATTTT
CASSPNGGNTDTQYF
>TRBJ2-7|NA|TRBV4-3|NA
TGCGCCAGCAGCCAATCCCTCACTCCGGGACTCCAGTACTTC
CASSQSLTPGLQYF
>TRBJ2-7|NA|TRBV27|NA
TGTGCCAGCAGTTTATCAAGTAGCGCCGAGCAGTACTTC
CASSLSSSAEQYF
>TRBJ2-5|TRBD2|TRBV5-1|NA
TGCGCCAGCAGCTTACTAGCGGGAGAGACCCAGTACTTC
CASSLLAGETQYF
>TRBJ2-5|TRBD2|TRBV2|NA
TGTGCCAGCAGGACGGGACTAGCGGGAGTACTGACCCAGTACTTC
CASRTGLAGVLTQYF
>TRBJ1-1|NA|TRBV27|once
TGTGCCAGCAGTTCCGGGGTGAACACTGAAGCTTTCTTT
CASSSGVNTEAFF
>TRBJ1-2|TRBD1|TRBV11-2|NA
TGTGCCAGCAGCTTAAACCGGGACAGCCACTATGGCTACACCTTC
CASSLNRDSHYGYTF
>TRBJ2-5|TRBD2|TRBV5-1|NA
TGCGCCAGCAGCAGTATACCGGGACTAGCGGGAAGTGAGACCCAGTACTTC
CASSSIPGLAGSETQYF
>TRBJ2-7|NA|TRBV18|few
TGTGCCAGCTCACCACCACACCCCTCCTACGAGCAGTACTTC
CASSPPHPSYEQYF
>TRBJ2-7|NA|TRBV5-6|once
TGTGCCAGCAGCCGCGGGGACGTCGTCCACGAGCAGTACTTC
CASSRGDVVHEQYF
>TRBJ1-2|NA|TRBV7-9|NA
TGTGCCAGCAGCTTCAGGGGAACTAACTATGGCTACACCTTC
CASSFRGTNYGYTF
>TRBJ2-7|TRBD1|TRBV7-2|NA
TGTGCCAGCAGCCAACAGAGACAGGGTACCTACGAGCAGTACTTC
CASSQQRQGTYEQYF
>TRBJ1-2|TRBD1|TRBV19|few
TGTGCCAGTAGTCCCCAACAGGGGCCGCCTTATGGCTACACCTTC
CASSPQQGPPYGYTF
>TRBJ1-3|TRBD1|TRBV27|NA
TGTGCCAGCAGCGCGGGGAGGGACAGGGGCAGCACCATATATTTT
CASSAGRDRGSTIYF
>TRBJ2-1|TRBD2|TRBV2|once
TGTGCCAGCAGTGATTTTACTAGCGGCTACAATGAGCAGTTCTTC
CASSDFTSGYNEQFF
>TRBJ2-7|NA|TRBV4-2|NA
TGTGCCAGCAGCCAAGGGCAGGGGACCTACGAGCAGTACTTC
CASSQGQGTYEQYF
>TRBJ2-7|TRBD2|TRBV9|once
TGTGCCAGCAGCCCCGCAGCGGGAGCCTACGAGCAGTACTTC
CASSPAAGAYEQYF
>TRBJ2-3|TRBD2|TRBV6-5|NA
TGTGCCAGCAGGTCTCTAGCGGGAGCAGATACGCAGTATTTT
CASRSLAGADTQYF
>TRBJ2-1|NA|TRBV19|few
TGTGCGGTCGCCCGGGAGTCCTACAATGAGCAGTTCTTC
CAVARESYNEQFF
>TRBJ1-2|TRBD1|TRBV7-6|NA
TGTGCCAGCAGCCTAGGGGGCGGAATAAGGGAAACCAACTATGGCTACACCTTC
CASSLGGGIRETNYGYTF
>TRBJ1-1|NA|TRBV6-6|once
TGTGCCAGCAGATCCCGTGGAACAGGGTTCGAGGCTGAAGCTTTCTTT
CASRSRGTGFEAEAFF
>TRBJ2-7|NA|TRBV4-3|NA
TGCGCCAGCAGCCAAGATCAAGTGGGAGCCTACGAGCAGTACTTC
CASSQDQVGAYEQYF
>TRBJ2-2|NA|TRBV5-1|NA
TGCGCCAGCAGCTTTGTGGGGGCGGGAGATAACACCGGGGAGCTGTTTTTT
CASSFVGAGDNTGELFF
>TRBJ2-2|NA|TRBV18|NA
TGTGCCAGCTCACCACCGTTCGGGGGTTTGGGCACCGGGGAGCTGTTTTTT
CASSPPFGGLGTGELFF
>TRBJ2-7|TRBD2|TRBV7-2|NA
TGTGCCAGCAGCACAGGACTAGCGGGAGCGTACGAGCAGTACTTC
CASSTGLAGAYEQYF
>TRBJ1-1|TRBD1|TRBV10-3|NA
TGTGCCATCAGGCAGACAGGGGATTCGGGCACTGAAGCTTTCTTT
CAIRQTGDSGTEAFF
>TRBJ2-2|TRBD2|TRBV4-3|NA
TGCGCCAGCAGCCAAGTTGCCAGCGGGAGGGTAAACACCGGGGAGCTGTTTTTT
CASSQVASGRVNTGELFF
>TRBJ2-1|TRBD2|TRBV28|NA
TGTGCCAGCAGGGGACTAGGGGACAATGAGCAGTTCTTC
CASRGLGDNEQFF
>TRBJ1-2|NA|TRBV5-4|NA
TGTGCCAGCAGCTTGGGGGAGGGAGGCTATGGCTACACCTTC
CASSLGEGGYGYTF
>TRBJ2-3|NA|TRBV28|once
TGTGCCAGCAGAAAGCCCGGACAGTACACAGATACGCAGTATTTT
CASRKPGQYTDTQYF
>TRBJ1-1|NA|TRBV6-6|NA
TGTGCCAGCAGACCGCAGGACTACACTGAAGCTTTCTTT
CASRPQDYTEAFF
>TRBJ2-7|TRBD2|TRBV6-1|NA
TGTGCCTCCCGGACTAGCGGGAGAGACGAGCAGTACTTC
CASRTSGRDEQYF
>TRBJ2-7|TRBD1|TRBV5-5|NA
TGTGCCAGCAGCTTGGATGGGACAGTGCAGTACTTC
CASSLDGTVQYF
>TRBJ2-1|TRBD1|TRBV7-6|NA
TGTGCCAGCAGCTTTACCATCCGGGACAGAGCCTCCAATGAGCAGTTCTTC
CASSFTIRDRASNEQFF
>TRBJ2-2|NA|TRBV11-3|few
TGTGCCAGCAGCTTAGATCCCAGGGTCACCGGGGAGCTGTTTTTT
CASSLDPRVTGELFF
>TRBJ2-2|NA|TRBV19|NA
TGTGCCAGTAGTATTTCGACAGGGAGGCCCGGGGAGCTGTTTTTT
CASSISTGRPGELFF
>TRBJ2-5|NA|TRBV19|NA
TGTGCCAGTAGTATTGCAGAAGGGGTGAGCCAGTACTTC
CASSIAEGVSQYF
>TRBJ1-2|NA|TRBV7-9|few
TGTGCCAGCAGCTTAGCTGAGTCAAGCTATGGCTACACCTTC
CASSLAESSYGYTF
>TRBJ2-1|TRBD2|TRBV7-2|once
TGTGCCAGCAGCTCGACTAGCGGGAGATACAATGAGCAGTTCTTC
CASSSTSGRYNEQFF
>TRBJ2-7|NA|TRBV6-5|NA
TGTGCCAGCAGTTACCAAGGGGGAGCTGGGGAGCAGTACTTC
CASSYQGGAGEQYF
>TRBJ2-1|TRBD2|TRBV5-6|NA
TGTGCCAGCAGAACGCCGGGACTAGGATACAATGAGCAGTTCTTC
CASRTPGLGYNEQFF
>TRBJ1-3|TRBD1|TRBV6-5|NA
TGTGCCAGCAGTGACCAGGGGGCTGGAAACACCATATATTTT
CASSDQGAGNTIYF
>TRBJ2-2|TRBD2|TRBV30|NA
TGTGCCTGGAGCGCCTTTATAGCGGGGACCGGGGAGCTGTTTTTT
CAWSAFIAGTGELFF